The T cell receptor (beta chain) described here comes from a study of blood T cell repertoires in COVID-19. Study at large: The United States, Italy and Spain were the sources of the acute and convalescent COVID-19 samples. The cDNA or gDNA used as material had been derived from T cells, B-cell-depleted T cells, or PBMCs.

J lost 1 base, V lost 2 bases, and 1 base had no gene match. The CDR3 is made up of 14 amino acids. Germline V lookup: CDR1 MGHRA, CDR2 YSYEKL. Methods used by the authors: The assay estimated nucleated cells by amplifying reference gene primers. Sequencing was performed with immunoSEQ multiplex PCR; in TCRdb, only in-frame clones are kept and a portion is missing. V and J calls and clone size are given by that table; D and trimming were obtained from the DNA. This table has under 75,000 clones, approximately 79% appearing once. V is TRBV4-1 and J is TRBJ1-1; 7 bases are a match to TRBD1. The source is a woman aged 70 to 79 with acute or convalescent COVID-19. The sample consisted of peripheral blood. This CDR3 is CASSQRDRNTEAFF. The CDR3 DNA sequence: TGCGCCAGCAGCCAACGGGACAGGAACACTGAAGCTTTCTTT.